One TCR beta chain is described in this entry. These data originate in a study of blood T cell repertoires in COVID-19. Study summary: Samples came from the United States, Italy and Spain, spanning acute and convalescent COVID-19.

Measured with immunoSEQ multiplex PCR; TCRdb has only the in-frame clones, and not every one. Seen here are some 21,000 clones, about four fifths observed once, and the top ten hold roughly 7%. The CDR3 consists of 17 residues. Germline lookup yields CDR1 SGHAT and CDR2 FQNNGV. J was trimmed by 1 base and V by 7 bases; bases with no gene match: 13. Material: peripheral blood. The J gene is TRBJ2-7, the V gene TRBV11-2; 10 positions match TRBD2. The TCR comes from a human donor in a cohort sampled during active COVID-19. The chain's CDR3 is CASIRGVSGGNSYEQYF. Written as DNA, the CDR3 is TGTGCCAGCATCCGCGGAGTTAGCGGGGGGAATTCCTACGAGCAGTACTTC.